The clone carrying this TCR beta chain was seen more than once but under ten times. Antigen unknown. These data originate in a study of T-cell memory formation after mild COVID-19. Study-level information: TCR clusters were mostly donor specific.

Germline V lookup: CDR1 KGHDR, CDR2 SFDVKD. Trimming cost V 4 bases and J 1 base, with 12 bases left between them. This CDR3 contains 15 residues. Study-wide results and limits: The authors did not confirm SARS-CoV-2 specificity of second-wave clones peaking day 37.

One entry per CDR3 protein results from TCRdb running MiXCR on the 5' RACE reads. The sample records fewer than 350,000 distinct CDR3 sequences, around an eighth being singletons. The specimen was PBMCs or a T cell subset sorted from them (not recorded which). J is TRBJ1-2 and V is TRBV24-1; D gene ambiguous. The receptor was isolated from a man aged 18 to 35 who had mild COVID-19 (a few samples of this study predate the infection). Cell type and time point are not known. CDR3 in amino acids: CATSERGGINYGYTF. In nucleotides, the CDR3 is TGTGCCACCAGTGAACGGGGAGGGATTAACTATGGCTACACCTTC.